This T cell receptor beta chain was observed in a study of blood T cell repertoires in COVID-19. The overall study: The United States, Italy and Spain provided the acute and convalescent COVID-19 samples. PBMCs, B-cell-depleted T cells, or T cells were the source of the cDNA or gDNA that made up the material.

The ends were cut back, 4 bases at V and 7 bases at J, with 11 bases in the middle. The CDR3 sequence is 14 residues long. Germline values: CDR1 SGHTA, CDR2 FQGNSA. This clone turned up a few times. Study processing details: For nucleated cells, counts were estimated from reference gene primer amplification. The table came from immunoSEQ multiplex PCR; TCRdb's copy has only in-frame clones and leaves some out. The V and J calls and clone size come from that table; D and trimming were worked out from the DNA. The repertoire holds around 50,000 clones, 83% seen once, with about 5.8% in the top ten. Source material: peripheral blood. This rearrangement joins TRBV7-2 to TRBJ1-6; no firm D call. This TCR came from a human donor in a cohort sampled during active COVID-19. Written as DNA, the CDR3 is TGTGCCAGCAGCTCGACACGATTGAATTCACCCCTCCACTTT. Translation: CASSSTRLNSPLHF.